This T cell receptor beta chain comes out of a study of cytomegalovirus exposure and HLA in healthy donors (dated by TCRdb to between 2016 and 2019). About the investigation overall: In an earlier analysis of under 600 of the donors, 276 Gb of sequence data and some 120 million unique TCR beta sequences from about 179 million T cells were reported. Roughly 300 gigabases of sequencing data and approximately 84 million unique TCR sequences were included in an early release covering 550 to 800 HLA-typed donors. Of the 300 to 450 genotyped donors, 80% to 90% were placed in the genetic ancestry cluster associated with self-reported Caucasian donors. The study aimed to test whether signatures of past pathogen exposure could be identified by cataloging public T cell receptors. The study used immunosequencing to profile the T cell repertoires of around 600 subjects and linked those repertoires to cytomegalovirus serostatus. A separate validation cohort of 100 to 150 different subjects was used in addition to the roughly 670-subject first cohort. The study combined high-throughput TCR immunosequencing, statistical association of individual TCRs with disease status, and machine learning to predict cytomegalovirus infection status. A later analysis re-analyzed previously published TCR beta repertoires from several hundred donors and added high-resolution HLA genotyping to study TCR occurrence patterns. The later analysis used no new phenotypic data to find candidate immune exposures, relying instead on TCR beta sequences and their occurrence across donors. An earlier analysis of approximately 500 of the donors applied high-throughput TCR beta sequencing to assess whether each TCR beta V gene segment acted as functional or pseudogenic. Donor age, sex, ethnicity and CMV serostatus were compiled alongside the repertoire data. A later genetic analysis took genome-wide SNP genotypes for about three fifths of the 666 donors and used that subset as a discovery cohort. All discovery cohort repertoires had been generated using a single sequencing platform. HLA typing included class I and class II loci at four-digit resolution. The number of donors typed differed by locus, with 629-630 for A, B, C, DRB1 and DQB1, more than 500 for DQA1, 600 to 610 for DPA1, and roughly 450 for DPB1. A handful of DR-DQ haplotypes were handled as single units for association and clustering because linkage in the cohort was strong. Among roughly 400 genotyped donors of the cohort, an average of roughly 240,000 unique TCR beta nucleotide sequences were sequenced per donor, around a sixth of them non-productive.

As regards this clone: This receptor's antigen is unknown. No qualities accompany the bases; no much larger clone lies one base away.

The cohort comprised 710 or so healthy bone marrow donors. All cohort members were sampled while nominally healthy, although unrecorded immune exposures were likely present. The donor tested CMV seronegative, placing the donor among the 352 seronegative members of the cohort. Each donor provided a peripheral blood sample, and peripheral blood mononuclear cells were used for TCR beta sequencing. Genomic DNA was extracted from the blood cell samples with the Qiagen DNeasy Blood Extraction Kit. Broad study findings and their caveats: HLA typing was unavailable for some donors at each locus, so association tests used only the typed subset. Only TCR beta chains were sequenced in this cohort, and the absence of alpha or paired-chain data limited detectable features. A later analysis found that HLA-associated TCR beta chains were more clonally expanded and had lower generation probabilities than equally common non-associated chains. Broadly in line with IMGT annotations, most TCR beta V segments showed up in productive rearrangements about 87% or about 30% of the time in an earlier analysis of under 700 of the donors. Because the 87-base-pair reads could not distinguish some IMGT-functional V segments, including TRBV6-2 and TRBV6-3, those segments were excluded. A few of the identified cytomegalovirus-associated TCR beta chains were confirmed in vitro to be specific for cytomegalovirus antigens. In a later analysis, the rate of TCR association differed among HLA loci, with DRB1 alleles having the most associated TCRs and HLA-C alleles having the fewest. It was suggested by the authors that the approach could potentially be generalized to other disease states and immunological phenotypes. Specific HLA alleles were associated with roughly 16,000 TCR beta sequences at a false discovery rate of 0.05 in a later analysis. The study listed 164 TCR beta chains as associated with cytomegalovirus. Most CMV-associated TCR beta chains appeared to be HLA-restricted in a later analysis, and the HLA associations seemed to be driven largely by CMV exposure. The earlier analysis of about 600 of the donors excluded roughly 16 rarely observed V segments, including chromosome 9 orphons, because counts were too low. Immune exposure information for the cohort was limited to CMV serostatus. A later analysis reported that several top co-occurrence clusters appeared linked to parvovirus B19, influenza, CMV and Epstein-Barr virus. According to a later genetic analysis, donors in an Asian-associated ancestry cluster had fewer N-insertions in productive TCRs than the approximately 610-donor mean. In both the original and validation cohorts, the classifier was reported to diagnose cytomegalovirus status with high specificity and sensitivity. Correlated functional status among segregating V segments might reflect linkage disequilibrium, but an unknown experimental factor could not be ruled out. Roughly uniform sequencing depth across donors was assumed in presence/absence analyses, although this assumption may not hold. A later genetic analysis associated a missense DCLRE1C variant with V-gene and J-gene trimming of TCR beta chains, and an independent cohort replicated the association. Assigning TCR associations to individual alleles was difficult when HLA alleles, especially DR and DQ, strongly co-occurred. A cluster of highly shared sequence variants was judged likely to be a technical artifact of the sequencing pipeline. While some public TCRs were present in many individuals, most TCR sequences turned up only very rarely across donors. A further reported finding was that TCR beta sequences accurately predicted the HLA-A and HLA-B alleles for most subjects in the first cohort.

The library was prepared using the immunoSEQ multiplex PCR assay. For the multiplex PCR, a mixture combining 60 forward primers for TCR Vbeta segments and 13 reverse primers for TCR Jbeta segments was used. Amplification of the CDR3 region of rearranged TCR beta genes was performed with a multiplex PCR assay on genomic DNA. On the Illumina HiSeq System, the amplified TCR beta libraries were sequenced as 87-base-pair reads. The paper's data handling went like this. Across the 670 or so repertoires, a later analysis counted about 81 million unique TCR beta chains, 9.5 million to 12 million of which were shared by at least two donors. Raw reads were error-corrected and collapsed into unique sequences by a nearest-neighbor algorithm in which closely related sequences were merged to remove PCR and sequencing errors. V, D and J gene segments were assigned by aligning CDR3 sequences to IMGT reference sequences. Each retained sequence needed at least a six-nucleotide match to both a V gene segment and a J gene segment. Rearrangements were classified as productive when the CDR3 lacked stop codons and remained in frame with V and J, and all other rearrangements were classified as non-productive. Following IMGT convention, CDR3 was defined as the stretch from the second conserved V-encoded cysteine to the conserved J-encoded phenylalanine. The earlier analysis of 550 to 650 of the donors excluded any sequence lacking an unambiguous match to a single V gene segment. In an earlier analysis of about 590 of the donors, a V segment was called functional when productive rearrangements were above 56.7%, and segregating when the standard deviation between donors exceeded 5%. A statistical classification framework was built to diagnose cytomegalovirus status from the catalog of TCR beta chain sequences. In a later analysis, TCR nucleotide sequences were compared against IMGT/GENE-DB human TR gene sequences so that V and J genes could be assigned. The TCRdist pipeline was used in a later analysis to assign CDR3 sequences and most-parsimonious VDJ recombination scenarios. A later analysis defined each TCR beta chain by its CDR3 amino acid sequence plus V-gene family, and excluded reads lacking a unique V-gene family. In a later analysis, approximately 640 highly shared, low-generation-probability nucleotide sequences were removed to address suspected cross-contamination and a sequencing artifact. In a later analysis, a clonal expansion index was calculated for each public chain from normalized within-repertoire ranks of inferred template counts. A later analysis computed generation probabilities with a VDJ recombination model fitted to out-of-frame rearrangements, and checked the results against IGoR. A later analysis scored TCR-TCR, TCR-HLA and TCR-CMV co-occurrence with hypergeometric tests, applying a repertoire-size bias correction to TCR pairs. In a later analysis, false discovery rates were estimated by permuting HLA or CMV assignments 20 times. A later analysis grouped co-occurring TCRs with DBSCAN, adding TCRdist sequence similarity when clustering within HLA-allele-positive subsets. For co-occurrence clustering, repertoires with fewer than 30,000 or more than 120,000 public chains were excluded, along with four to six repertoires with anomalous nucleotide sharing. TCRdb provides this immuneACCESS table in a form limited to in-frame rearrangements. Some clones are lacking; in checked studies, under half of them reflect an unresolved V gene, and why the rest are absent is not known. Clone size and V and J calls were adopted from that table, with D and trimming inferred from the DNA. The sample contains around 190,000 clones, about 86% of them found a single time. Of the sample, approximately 0.31% falls within the top ten clones.

Sequences SEHNR (CDR1) and FQNEAQ (CDR2) are obtained from the germline V gene (reference sequence). CDR3 length: 15 amino acids, cysteine to phenylalanine. Only the CDR3 DNA stays, 45 bases, in frame from base 1. Deletion took 5 bases off V and 4 bases off J, with a span of 17 bases between the germline ends. Sequenced sample: PBMCs. The source of this sequence is a woman aged 25 to 39 in good health and CMV-seronegative. The chain couples TRBV7-9 to TRBJ2-5; the D gene is possibly TRBD1, with 5 bases matching. The nucleotide sequence reads as follows: TGTGCCAGCAGCGGGCGGACAAGCAGTATAGAGACCCAGTACTTC. Translated, this gives CASSGRTSSIETQYF. The full variable domain, with segments outside the CDR3 supplied by the reference TRBV7-9 and TRBJ2-5 proteins, appears as DTGVSQNPRHKITKRGQNVTFRCDPISEHNRLYWYRQTLGQGPEFLTYFQNEAQLEKSRLLSDRFSAERPKGSFSTLEIQRTEQGDSAMYLCASSGRTSSIETQYFGPGTRLLVL.